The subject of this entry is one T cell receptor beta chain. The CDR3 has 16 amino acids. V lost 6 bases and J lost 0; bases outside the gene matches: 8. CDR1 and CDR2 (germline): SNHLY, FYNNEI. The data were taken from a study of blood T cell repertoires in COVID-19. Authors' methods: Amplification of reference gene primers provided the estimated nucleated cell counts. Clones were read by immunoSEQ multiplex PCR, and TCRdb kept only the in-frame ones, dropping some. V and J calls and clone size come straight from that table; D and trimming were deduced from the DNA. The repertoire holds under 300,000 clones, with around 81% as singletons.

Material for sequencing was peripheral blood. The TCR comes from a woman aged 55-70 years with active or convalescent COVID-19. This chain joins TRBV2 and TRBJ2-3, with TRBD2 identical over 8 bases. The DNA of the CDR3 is TGTGCCAGCAGCGCCGGACTAGCCTTTAGCACAGATACGCAGTATTTT. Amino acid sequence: CASSAGLAFSTDTQYF. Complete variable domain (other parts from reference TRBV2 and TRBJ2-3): EPEVTQTPSHQVTQMGQEVILRCVPISNHLYFYWYRQILGQKVEFLVSFYNNEISEKSEIFDDQFSVERPDGSNFTLKIRSTKLEDSAMYFCASSAGLAFSTDTQYFGPGTRLTVL.